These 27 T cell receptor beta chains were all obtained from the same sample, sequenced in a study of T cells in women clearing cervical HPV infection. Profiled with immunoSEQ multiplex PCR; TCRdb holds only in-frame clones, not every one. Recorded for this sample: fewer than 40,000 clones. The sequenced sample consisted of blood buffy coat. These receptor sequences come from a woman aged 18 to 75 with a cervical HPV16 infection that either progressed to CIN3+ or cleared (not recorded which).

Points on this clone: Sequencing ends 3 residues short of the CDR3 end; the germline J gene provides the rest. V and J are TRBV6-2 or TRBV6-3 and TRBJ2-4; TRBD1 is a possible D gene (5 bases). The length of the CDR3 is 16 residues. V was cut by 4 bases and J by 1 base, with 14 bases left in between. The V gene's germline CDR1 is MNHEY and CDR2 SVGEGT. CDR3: CASSSNRSPAKNIQYF. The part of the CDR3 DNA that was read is TGTGCCAGCAGTTCTAACAGGAGTCCGGCCAAAAACATT.

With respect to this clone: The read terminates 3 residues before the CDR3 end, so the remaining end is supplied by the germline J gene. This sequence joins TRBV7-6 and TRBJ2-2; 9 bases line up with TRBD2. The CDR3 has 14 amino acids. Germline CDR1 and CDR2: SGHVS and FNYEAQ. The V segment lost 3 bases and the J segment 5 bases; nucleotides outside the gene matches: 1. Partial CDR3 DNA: TGTGCCAGCAGCTTTCTAGCGGGGACCGGGGAG. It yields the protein CASSFLAGTGE. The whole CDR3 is CASSFLAGTGELFF.

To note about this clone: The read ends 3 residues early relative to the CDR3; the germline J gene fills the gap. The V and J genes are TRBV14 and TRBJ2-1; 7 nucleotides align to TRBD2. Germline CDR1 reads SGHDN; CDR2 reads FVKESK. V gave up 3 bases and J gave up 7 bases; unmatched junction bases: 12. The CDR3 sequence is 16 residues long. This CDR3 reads CASSHKPAGSGNEQFF. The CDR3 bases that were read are TGTGCCAGCAGCCACAAGCCAGCGGGGTCGGGGAATGAG.

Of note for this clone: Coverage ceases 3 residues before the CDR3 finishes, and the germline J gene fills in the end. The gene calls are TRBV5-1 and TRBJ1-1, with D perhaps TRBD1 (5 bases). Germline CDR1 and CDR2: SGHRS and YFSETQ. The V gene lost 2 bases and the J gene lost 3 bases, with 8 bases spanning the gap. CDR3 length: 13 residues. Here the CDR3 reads CASSFQGDTEAFF. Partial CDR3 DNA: TGCGCCAGCAGCTTCCAGGGCGACACTGAA.

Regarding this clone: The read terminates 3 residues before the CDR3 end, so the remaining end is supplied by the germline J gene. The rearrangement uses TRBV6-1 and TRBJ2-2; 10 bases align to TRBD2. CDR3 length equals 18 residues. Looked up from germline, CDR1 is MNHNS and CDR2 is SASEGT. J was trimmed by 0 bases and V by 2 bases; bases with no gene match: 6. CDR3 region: CASSESLAGAPNTGELFF. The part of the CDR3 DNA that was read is TGTGCCAGCAGTGAATCCCTAGCGGGGGCTCCGAACACCGGGGAG.

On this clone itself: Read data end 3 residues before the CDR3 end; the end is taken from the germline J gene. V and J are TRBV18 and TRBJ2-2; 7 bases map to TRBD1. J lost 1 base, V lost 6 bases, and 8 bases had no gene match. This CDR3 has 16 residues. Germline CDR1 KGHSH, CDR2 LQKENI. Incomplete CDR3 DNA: TGTGCCAGCTCGCCCGACAGGGTCCAGAACACCGGGGAG. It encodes CASSPDRVQNTGE. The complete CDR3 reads CASSPDRVQNTGELFF. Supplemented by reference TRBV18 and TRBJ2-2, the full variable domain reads NAGVMQNPRHLVRRRGQEARLRCSPMKGHSHVYWYRQLPEEGLKFMVYLQKENIIDESGMPKERFSAEFPKEGPSILRIQQVVRGDSAAYFCASSPDRVQNTGELFFGEGSRLTVL.

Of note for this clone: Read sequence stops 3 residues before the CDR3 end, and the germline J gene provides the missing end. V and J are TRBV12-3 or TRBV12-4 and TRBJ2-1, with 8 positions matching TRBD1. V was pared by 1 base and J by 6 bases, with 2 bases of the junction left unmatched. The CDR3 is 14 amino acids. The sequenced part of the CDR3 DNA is TGTGCCAGCAGTTTAGGACAGGGGCGCAATGAG. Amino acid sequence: CASSLGQGRNE. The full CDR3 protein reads CASSLGQGRNEQFF.

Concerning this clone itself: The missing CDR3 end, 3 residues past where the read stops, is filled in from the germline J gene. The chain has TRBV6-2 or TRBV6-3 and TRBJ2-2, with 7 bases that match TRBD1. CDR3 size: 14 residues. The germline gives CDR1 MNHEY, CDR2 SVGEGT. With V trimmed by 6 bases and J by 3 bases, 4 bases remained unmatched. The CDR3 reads CASSLQGDTGELFF. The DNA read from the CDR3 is TGTGCCAGCAGCCTCCAGGGGGACACCGGGGAG.

The CDR3 spells CASSLIQGYEQYF. The DNA read from the CDR3 is TGTGCCAGCAGCTTAATCCAGGGCTACGAG. This chain joins TRBV7-9 and TRBJ2-7, with D tentatively TRBD1 (5 bases). The read ends 3 residues early relative to the CDR3; the germline J gene fills the gap. Germline assignment: CDR1 SEHNR and CDR2 FQNEAQ (reference sequence). V lost 2 bases and J lost 3, with 8 bases in between. The CDR3 is 13 amino acids.

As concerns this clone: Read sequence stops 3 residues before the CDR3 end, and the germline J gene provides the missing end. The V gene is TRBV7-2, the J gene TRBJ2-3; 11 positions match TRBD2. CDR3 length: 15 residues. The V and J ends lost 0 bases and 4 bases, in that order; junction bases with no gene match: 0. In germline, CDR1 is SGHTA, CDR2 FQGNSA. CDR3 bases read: TGTGCCAGCAGCTTAGCTAGCGGGGGGGCAGATACG. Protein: CASSLASGGADT. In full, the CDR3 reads CASSLASGGADTQYF.

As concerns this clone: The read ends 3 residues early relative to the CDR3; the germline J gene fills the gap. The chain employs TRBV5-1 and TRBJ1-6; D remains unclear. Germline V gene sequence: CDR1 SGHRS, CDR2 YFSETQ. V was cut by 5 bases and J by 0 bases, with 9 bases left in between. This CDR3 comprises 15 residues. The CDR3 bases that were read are TGCGCCAGCAGGGGCGCGAACTCCTATAATTCACCC. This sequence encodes CASRGANSYNSP. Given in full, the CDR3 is CASRGANSYNSPLHF.

The CDR3 loop reads CASGQVGSGYTF. The sequenced CDR3 bases are TGTGCCAGCGGACAGGTGGGTTCGGGC. The genes are TRBV19 and TRBJ1-2; 7 nucleotides line up with TRBD1. The read halts 3 residues ahead of the CDR3 end, with the missing end drawn from the germline J gene. The CDR3 spans 12 residues. Per the germline V gene, CDR1 is LNHDA and CDR2 is SQIVND (reference sequence).

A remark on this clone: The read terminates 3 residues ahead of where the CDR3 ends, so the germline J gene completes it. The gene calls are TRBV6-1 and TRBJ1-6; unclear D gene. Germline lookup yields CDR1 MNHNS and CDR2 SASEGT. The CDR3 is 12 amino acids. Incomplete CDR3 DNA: TGTGCCAGCAGTGAAGGGTCACTTACC. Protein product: CASSEGSLT. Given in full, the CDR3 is CASSEGSLTLHF.

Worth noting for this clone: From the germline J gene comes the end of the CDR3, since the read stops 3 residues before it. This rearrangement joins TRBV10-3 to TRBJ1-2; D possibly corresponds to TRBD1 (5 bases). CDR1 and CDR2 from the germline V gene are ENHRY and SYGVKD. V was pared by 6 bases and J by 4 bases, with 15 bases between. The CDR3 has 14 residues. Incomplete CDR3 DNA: TGTGCCATCAGATCCCAGACAGATACCTATGGC. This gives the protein CAIRSQTDTYG. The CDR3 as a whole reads CAIRSQTDTYGYTF.

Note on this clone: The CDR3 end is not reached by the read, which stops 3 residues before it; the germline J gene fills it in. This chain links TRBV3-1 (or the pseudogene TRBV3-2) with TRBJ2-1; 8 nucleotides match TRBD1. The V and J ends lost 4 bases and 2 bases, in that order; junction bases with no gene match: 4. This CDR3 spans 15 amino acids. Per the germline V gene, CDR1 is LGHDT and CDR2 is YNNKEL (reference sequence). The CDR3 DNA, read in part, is TGTGCCAGCAGCCCAGACAGGGGAACCTACAATGAG. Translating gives CASSPDRGTYNE. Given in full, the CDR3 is CASSPDRGTYNEQFF.

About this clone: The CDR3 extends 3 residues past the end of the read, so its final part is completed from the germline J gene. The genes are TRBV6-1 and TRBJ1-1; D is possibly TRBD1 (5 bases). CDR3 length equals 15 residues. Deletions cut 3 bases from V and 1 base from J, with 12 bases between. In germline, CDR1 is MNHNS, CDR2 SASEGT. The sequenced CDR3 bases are TGTGCCAGCAGTGAGGGGCTCGGAAGGAACACTGAA. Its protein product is CASSEGLGRNTE. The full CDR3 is CASSEGLGRNTEAFF.

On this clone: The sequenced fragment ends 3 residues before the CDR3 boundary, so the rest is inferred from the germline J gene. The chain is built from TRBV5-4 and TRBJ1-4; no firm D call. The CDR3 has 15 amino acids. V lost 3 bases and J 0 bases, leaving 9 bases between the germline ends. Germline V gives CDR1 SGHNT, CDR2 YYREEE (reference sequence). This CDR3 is CASSSSGATNEKLFF. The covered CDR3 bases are TGTGCCAGCAGCTCCTCAGGCGCAACTAATGAAAAA.

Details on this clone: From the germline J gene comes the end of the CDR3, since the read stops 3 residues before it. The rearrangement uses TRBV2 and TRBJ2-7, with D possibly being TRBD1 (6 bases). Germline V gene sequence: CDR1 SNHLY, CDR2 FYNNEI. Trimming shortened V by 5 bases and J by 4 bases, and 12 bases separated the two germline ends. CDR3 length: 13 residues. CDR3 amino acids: CASSLGQYYEQYF. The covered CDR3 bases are TGTGCCAGCAGTCTGGGACAATATTACGAG.

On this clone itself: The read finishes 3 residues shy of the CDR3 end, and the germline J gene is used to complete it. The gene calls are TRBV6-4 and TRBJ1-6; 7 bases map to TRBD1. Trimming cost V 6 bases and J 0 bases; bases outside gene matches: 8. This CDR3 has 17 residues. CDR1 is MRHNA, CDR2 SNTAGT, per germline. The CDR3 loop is CASSDGQVISYNSPLHF. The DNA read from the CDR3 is TGTGCCAGCAGCGACGGACAGGTCATCTCCTATAATTCACCC.

The CDR3 region is CASSQVGGTSDTQYF. The sequenced part of the CDR3 DNA is TGTGCCAGCAGCCAAGTCGGGGGGACGTCAGATACG. The gene calls are TRBV14 and TRBJ2-3, with TRBD2 matching over 7 bases. Read coverage stops 3 residues before the CDR3 terminus; the germline J gene supplies the remainder. V was clipped by 1 base and J by 4 bases; unmatched bases: 5. Looked up from germline, CDR1 is SGHDN and CDR2 is FVKESK. This CDR3 spans 15 amino acids.

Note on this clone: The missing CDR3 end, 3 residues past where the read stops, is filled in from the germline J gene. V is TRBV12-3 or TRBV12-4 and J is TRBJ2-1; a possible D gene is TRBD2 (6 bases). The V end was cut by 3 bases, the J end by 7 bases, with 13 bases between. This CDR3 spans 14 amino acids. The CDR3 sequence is CASSFARGWNEQFF. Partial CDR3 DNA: TGTGCCAGCAGTTTCGCTCGGGGGTGGAATGAG.

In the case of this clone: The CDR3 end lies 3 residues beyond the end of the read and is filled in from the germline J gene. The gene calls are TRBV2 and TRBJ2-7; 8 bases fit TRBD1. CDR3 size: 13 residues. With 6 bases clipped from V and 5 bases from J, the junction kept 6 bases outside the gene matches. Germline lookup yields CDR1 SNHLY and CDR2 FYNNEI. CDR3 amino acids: CASRADRVHEQYF. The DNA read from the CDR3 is TGTGCCAGCAGGGCGGACAGGGTACACGAG. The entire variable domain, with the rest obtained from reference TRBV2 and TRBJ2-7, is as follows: EPEVTQTPSHQVTQMGQEVILRCVPISNHLYFYWYRQILGQKVEFLVSFYNNEISEKSEIFDDQFSVERPDGSNFTLKIRSTKLEDSAMYFCASRADRVHEQYFGPGTRLTVT.

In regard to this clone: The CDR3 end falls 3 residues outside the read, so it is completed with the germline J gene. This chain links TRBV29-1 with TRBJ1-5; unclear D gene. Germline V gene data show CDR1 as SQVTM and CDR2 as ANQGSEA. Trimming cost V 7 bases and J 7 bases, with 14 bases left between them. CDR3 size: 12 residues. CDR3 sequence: CSGRRCGQPQHF. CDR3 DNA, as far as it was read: TGCAGCGGCCGACGGTGCGGCCAGCCC.

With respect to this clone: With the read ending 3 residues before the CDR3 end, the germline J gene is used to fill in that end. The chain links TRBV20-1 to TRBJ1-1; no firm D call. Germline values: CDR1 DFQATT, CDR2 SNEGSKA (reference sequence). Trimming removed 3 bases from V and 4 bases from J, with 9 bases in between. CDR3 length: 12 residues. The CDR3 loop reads CSASLRGTEAFF. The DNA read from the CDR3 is TGCAGTGCTAGCCTCCGGGGCACTGAA.

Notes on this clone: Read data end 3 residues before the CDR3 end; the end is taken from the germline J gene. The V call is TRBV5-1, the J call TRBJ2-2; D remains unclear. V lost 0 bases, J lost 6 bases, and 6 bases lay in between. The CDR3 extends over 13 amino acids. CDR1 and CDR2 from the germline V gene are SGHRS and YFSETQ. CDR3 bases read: TGCGCCAGCAGCTTGGCCCTCCCCGGGGAG. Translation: CASSLALPGE. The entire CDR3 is CASSLALPGELFF.

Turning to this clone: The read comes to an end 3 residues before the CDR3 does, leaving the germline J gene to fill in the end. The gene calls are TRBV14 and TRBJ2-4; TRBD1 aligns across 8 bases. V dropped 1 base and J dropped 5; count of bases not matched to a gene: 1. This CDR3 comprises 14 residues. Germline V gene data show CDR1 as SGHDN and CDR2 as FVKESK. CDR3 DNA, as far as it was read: TGTGCCAGCAGCCAAGCGGGACAGGAAAACATT. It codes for CASSQAGQENI. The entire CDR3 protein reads CASSQAGQENIQYF. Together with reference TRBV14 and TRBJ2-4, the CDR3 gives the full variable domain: EAGVTQFPSHSVIEKGQTVTLRCDPISGHDNLYWYRRVMGKEIKFLLHFVKESKQDESGMPNNRFLAERTGGTYSTLKVQPAELEDSGVYFCASSQAGQENIQYFGAGTRLSVL.

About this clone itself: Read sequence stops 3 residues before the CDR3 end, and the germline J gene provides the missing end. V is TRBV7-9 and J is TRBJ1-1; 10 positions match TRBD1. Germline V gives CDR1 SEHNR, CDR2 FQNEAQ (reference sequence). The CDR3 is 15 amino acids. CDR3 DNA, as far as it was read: TGTGCCAGCAGCTTAGAAGGACAGGGGGGTTCCAAA. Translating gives CASSLEGQGGSK. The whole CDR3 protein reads CASSLEGQGGSKAFF.